The TCR beta chain described here comes from a study of blood T cells in healthy people across ages. A second PCR of about 6 to 12 cycles used a sample-barcoded 5' primer and a J-beta primer mix. The template-switch adaptor, which had 12 random nucleotides, put a tag on each cDNA molecule. MiXCR, applied by TCRdb to the 5' RACE reads, yields one record per CDR3 protein. Counted here are about 1 million distinct CDR3 sequences, more than 40% occurring once; the ten biggest clones make up approximately 17%. Trimming removed 6 bases at V and 4 bases at J, with 18 bases between. The germline V gene has CDR1 SGHRS and CDR2 YFSETQ. The CDR3 spans 15 residues.

Material for sequencing was blood. The sequence was collected from an older woman in good health. The V call is TRBV5-1, the J call TRBJ2-3, with a possible D match to TRBD2 (6 bases). The CDR3 region is CASTMGSGVADTQYF. CDR3 DNA sequence: TGCGCCAGCACCATGGGTTCGGGAGTCGCAGATACGCAGTATTTT.